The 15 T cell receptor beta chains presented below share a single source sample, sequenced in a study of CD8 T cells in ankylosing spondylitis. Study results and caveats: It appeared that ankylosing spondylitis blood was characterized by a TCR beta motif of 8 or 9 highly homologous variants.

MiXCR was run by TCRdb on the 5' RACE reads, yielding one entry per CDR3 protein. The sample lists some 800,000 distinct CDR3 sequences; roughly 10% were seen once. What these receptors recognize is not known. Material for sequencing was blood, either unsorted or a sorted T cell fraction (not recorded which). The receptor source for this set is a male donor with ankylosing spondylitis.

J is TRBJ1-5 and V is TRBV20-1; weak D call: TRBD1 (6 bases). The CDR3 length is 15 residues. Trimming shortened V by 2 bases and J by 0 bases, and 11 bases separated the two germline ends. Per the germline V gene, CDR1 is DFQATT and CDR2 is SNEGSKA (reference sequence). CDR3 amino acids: CSARSTGYSNQPQHF. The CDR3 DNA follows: TGCAGTGCTAGATCGACAGGATATAGCAATCAGCCCCAGCATTTT.

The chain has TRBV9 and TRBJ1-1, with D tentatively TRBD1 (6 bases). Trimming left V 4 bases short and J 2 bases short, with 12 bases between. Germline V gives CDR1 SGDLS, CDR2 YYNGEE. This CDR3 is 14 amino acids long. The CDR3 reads CASSRGGFNTEAFF. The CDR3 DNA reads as TGTGCCAGCAGCAGAGGGGGGTTTAACACTGAAGCTTTCTTT.

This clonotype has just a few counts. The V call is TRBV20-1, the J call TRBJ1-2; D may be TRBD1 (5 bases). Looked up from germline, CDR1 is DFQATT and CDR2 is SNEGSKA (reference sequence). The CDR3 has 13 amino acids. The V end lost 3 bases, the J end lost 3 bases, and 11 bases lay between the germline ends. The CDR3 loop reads CSASGTRDYGYTF. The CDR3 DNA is TGCAGTGCTAGCGGGACTAGGGACTATGGCTACACCTTC.

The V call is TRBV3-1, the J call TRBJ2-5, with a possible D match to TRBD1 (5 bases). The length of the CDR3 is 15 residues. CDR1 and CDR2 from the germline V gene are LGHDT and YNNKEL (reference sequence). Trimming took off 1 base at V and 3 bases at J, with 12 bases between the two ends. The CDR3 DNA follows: TGTGCCAGCAGCCAAGGCGTTGTCAGGGAAGAGACCCAGTACTTC. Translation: CASSQGVVREETQYF.

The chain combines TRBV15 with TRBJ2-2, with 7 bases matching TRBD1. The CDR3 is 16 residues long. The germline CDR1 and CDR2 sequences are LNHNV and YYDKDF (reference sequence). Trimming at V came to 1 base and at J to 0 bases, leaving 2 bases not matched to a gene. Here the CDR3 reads CATSRGDSTNTGELFF. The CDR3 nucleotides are TGTGCCACCAGCAGAGGGGACAGCACGAACACCGGGGAGCTGTTTTTT.

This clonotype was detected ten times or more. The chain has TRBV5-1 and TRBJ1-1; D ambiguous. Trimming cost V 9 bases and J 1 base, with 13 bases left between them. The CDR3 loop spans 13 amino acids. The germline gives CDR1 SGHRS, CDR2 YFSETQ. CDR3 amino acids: CATQSDPNTEAFF. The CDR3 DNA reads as TGCGCCACCCAGTCTGATCCGAACACTGAAGCTTTCTTT.

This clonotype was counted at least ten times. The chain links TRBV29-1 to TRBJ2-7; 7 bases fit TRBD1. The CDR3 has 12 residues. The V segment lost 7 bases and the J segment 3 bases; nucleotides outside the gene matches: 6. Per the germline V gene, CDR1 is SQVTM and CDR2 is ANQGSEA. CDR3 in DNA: TGCAGCGCTCGATGGGACAGCTACGAGCAGTACTTC. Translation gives CSARWDSYEQYF.

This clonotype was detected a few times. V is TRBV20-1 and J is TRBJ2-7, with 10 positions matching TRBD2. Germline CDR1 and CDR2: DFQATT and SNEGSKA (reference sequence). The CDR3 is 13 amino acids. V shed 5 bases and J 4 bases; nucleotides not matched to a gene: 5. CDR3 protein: CSAASGSKYEQYF. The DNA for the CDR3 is TGCAGTGCTGCTAGCGGGAGTAAGTACGAGCAGTACTTC.

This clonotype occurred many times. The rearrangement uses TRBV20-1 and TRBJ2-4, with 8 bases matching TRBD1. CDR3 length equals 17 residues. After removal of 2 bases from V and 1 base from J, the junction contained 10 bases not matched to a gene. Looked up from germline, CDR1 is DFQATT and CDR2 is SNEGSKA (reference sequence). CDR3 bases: TGCAGTGCTAGACCCCCACAGGGGGAGAGGGCCAAAAACATTCAGTACTTC. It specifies CSARPPQGERAKNIQYF.

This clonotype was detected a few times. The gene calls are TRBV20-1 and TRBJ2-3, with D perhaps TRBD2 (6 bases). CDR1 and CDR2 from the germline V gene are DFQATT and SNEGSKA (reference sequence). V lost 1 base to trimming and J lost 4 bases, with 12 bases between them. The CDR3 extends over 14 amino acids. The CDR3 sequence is CSARGTWGADTQYF. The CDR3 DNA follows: TGCAGTGCTAGAGGGACCTGGGGGGCAGATACGCAGTATTTT.

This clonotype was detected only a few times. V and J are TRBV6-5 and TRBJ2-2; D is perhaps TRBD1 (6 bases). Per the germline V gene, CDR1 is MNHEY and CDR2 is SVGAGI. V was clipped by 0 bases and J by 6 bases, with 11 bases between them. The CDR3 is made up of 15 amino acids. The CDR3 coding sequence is TGTGCCAGCAGTTACTCCTGGGGGCGCCCCGGGGAGCTGTTTTTT. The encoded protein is CASSYSWGRPGELFF.

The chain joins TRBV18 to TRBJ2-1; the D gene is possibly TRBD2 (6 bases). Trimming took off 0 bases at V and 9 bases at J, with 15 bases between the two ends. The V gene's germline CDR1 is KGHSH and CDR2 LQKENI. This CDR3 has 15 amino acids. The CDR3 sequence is CASSPPVGGRTEQFF. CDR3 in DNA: TGTGCCAGCTCACCACCCGTTGGAGGGAGGACTGAGCAGTTCTTC.

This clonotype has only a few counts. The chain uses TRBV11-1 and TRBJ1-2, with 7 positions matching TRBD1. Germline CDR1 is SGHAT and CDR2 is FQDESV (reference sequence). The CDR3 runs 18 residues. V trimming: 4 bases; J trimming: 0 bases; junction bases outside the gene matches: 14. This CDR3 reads CASSSGGGDGLANYGYTF. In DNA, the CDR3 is TGTGCCAGCAGCTCAGGAGGGGGCGACGGGCTCGCTAACTATGGCTACACCTTC.

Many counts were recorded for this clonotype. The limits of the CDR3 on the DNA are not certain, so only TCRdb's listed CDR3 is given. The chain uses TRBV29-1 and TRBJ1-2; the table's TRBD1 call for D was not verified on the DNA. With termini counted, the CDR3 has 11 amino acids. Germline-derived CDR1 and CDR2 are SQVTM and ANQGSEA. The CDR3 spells CSVALGTAHTF.

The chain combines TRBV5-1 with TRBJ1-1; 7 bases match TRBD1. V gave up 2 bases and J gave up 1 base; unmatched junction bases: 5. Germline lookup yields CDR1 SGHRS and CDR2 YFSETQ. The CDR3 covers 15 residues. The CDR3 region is CASSFEGQPNTEAFF. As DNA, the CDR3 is TGCGCCAGCAGCTTTGAGGGACAGCCGAACACTGAAGCTTTCTTT.